The 13 T cell receptor beta chains given below trace back to one sample, sequenced in a study of blood T cell repertoires in COVID-19. Clones were sequenced by immunoSEQ multiplex PCR, and TCRdb holds only the in-frame ones, with some missing. The sample yields about 360,000 clones, more than 70% seen once. Sequencing used peripheral blood. The receptors stem from a man aged 25-40 years with active or convalescent COVID-19.

The rearrangement joins TRBV7-2 to TRBJ2-7, with 7 bases identical to TRBD2. The J segment lost 7 bases and the V segment lost 0 bases, leaving 6 bases of the junction unmatched. Germline values: CDR1 SGHTA, CDR2 FQGNSA. CDR3 length: 14 residues. For the CDR3, the DNA is TGTGCCAGCAGCTTAGCTGCGGGAGCGCGAGAGCAGTACTTC. Translation gives CASSLAAGAREQYF.

As DNA, the CDR3 is TGTGCCAGCAGTTTAGGGGCTCGTCTCGAGCAGTACTTC. Translating gives CASSLGARLEQYF. The chain combines TRBV12-3 or TRBV12-4 with TRBJ2-7; no reliable D call. The CDR3 is 13 amino acids. Trimming shortened V by 1 base and J by 6 bases, and 10 bases separated the two germline ends.

This rearrangement joins TRBV7-2 to TRBJ2-1; 9 nucleotides line up with TRBD2. The CDR3 covers 16 residues. Unmatched junction bases numbered 13, after V lost 5 bases and J lost 8 bases. The germline V gene has CDR1 SGHTA and CDR2 FQGNSA. The CDR3: CASSREGRGGLDEQFF. The CDR3, as DNA: TGTGCCAGCAGCCGCGAGGGGCGGGGGGGCCTCGATGAGCAGTTCTTC. The full variable domain, with the rest looked up from reference TRBV7-2 and TRBJ2-1, is GAGVSQSPSNKVTEKGKDVELRCDPISGHTALYWYRQSLGQGLEFLIYFQGNSAPDKSGLPSDRFSAERTGGSVSTLTIQRTQQEDSAVYLCASSREGRGGLDEQFFGPGTRLTVL.

This clone occurred once. The chain has TRBV28 and TRBJ2-1; a possible D gene is TRBD2 (5 bases). The CDR3 loop spans 12 amino acids. Germline V lookup: CDR1 MDHEN, CDR2 SYDVKM. The germline V and J ends were trimmed by 3 bases and 10 bases, with 10 bases remaining between them. CDR3 nucleotide sequence: TGTGCCAGCAGTTTTAACACGGGGGAGCAGTTCTTC. It is translated as CASSFNTGEQFF.

The V call is TRBV4-3, the J call TRBJ2-3, with unresolved D. This CDR3 has 15 residues. The germline V and J ends were trimmed by 3 bases and 1 base, with 11 bases remaining between them. CDR1 and CDR2 (germline): LGHNA, YSLEER. The DNA of the CDR3 is TGCGCCAGCAGCCACTTTAGCAGAGGCACAGATACGCAGTATTTT. The encoded protein is CASSHFSRGTDTQYF.

This rearrangement joins TRBV4-3 to TRBJ2-7; the D gene is possibly TRBD2 (5 bases). Deletions cut 1 base from V and 2 bases from J, with 9 bases between. The CDR3 totals 14 residues. The germline CDR1 and CDR2 sequences are LGHNA and YSLEER. Here the CDR3 DNA reads TGCGCCAGCAGCCAAGGAGTCGGGGCCTACGAGCAGTACTTC. Residues: CASSQGVGAYEQYF.

V is TRBV9 and J is TRBJ2-5; 8 bases are shared with TRBD2. J lost 0 bases, V lost 4 bases, and 11 bases had no gene match. Germline lookup yields CDR1 SGDLS and CDR2 YYNGEE. The CDR3 runs to 17 residues. The CDR3 nucleotides read TGTGCCAGCAGCCCGCGGGGTAGCGGGGTTTACCAAGAGACCCAGTACTTC. This sequence encodes CASSPRGSGVYQETQYF.

This clone turned up a few times. The chain joins TRBV5-6 to TRBJ2-1; D perhaps matches TRBD2 (7 bases). V was pared by 1 base and J by 9 bases, with 17 bases between. The CDR3 spans 15 residues. CDR1 SGHDT and CDR2 YYEEEE come from the germline V gene. CDR3 residues: CASSLLLPGGGEQFF. The CDR3 bases are TGTGCCAGCAGCTTGTTACTTCCGGGGGGCGGTGAGCAGTTCTTC.

This chain connects TRBV5-1 to TRBJ2-7, with a possible D match to TRBD2 (5 bases). Germline V gene sequence: CDR1 SGHRS, CDR2 YFSETQ. V lost 2 bases to trimming and J lost 2 bases, with 11 bases between them. CDR3 length: 14 residues. CDR3 in amino acids: CASSFTDSTYEQYF. The CDR3 nucleotides are TGCGCCAGCAGCTTTACGGACTCTACCTACGAGCAGTACTTC.

The J gene is TRBJ1-5, the V gene TRBV6-2 or TRBV6-3; tentatively, D is TRBD1 (5 bases). V gave up 6 bases and J gave up 7 bases, with 19 bases separating them. This CDR3 has 15 residues. CDR1 and CDR2 (germline): MNHEY, SVGEGT. CDR3 sequence: CASSLRESGGQPQHF. For the CDR3, the DNA is TGTGCCAGCAGCCTCAGGGAATCGGGAGGCCAGCCCCAGCATTTT.

CDR3: CASSPSGQGRYEQYF. The CDR3 DNA reads as TGCGCCAGCAGCCCCAGCGGACAGGGGCGGTACGAGCAGTACTTC. The genes are TRBV5-1 and TRBJ2-7; TRBD1 matches 9 bases. This CDR3 has 15 amino acids. Germline V gene lookup returns CDR1 SGHRS and CDR2 YFSETQ. The trim removed 4 bases at V and 4 bases at J, leaving 9 bases unmatched.

The J gene is TRBJ1-4, the V gene TRBV21-1; the DNA was not used to check the table's D call, TRBD1. TRBV21-1 is noted as a pseudogene. This CDR3 has 18 amino acids. CDR3 loop: CASSKVPGQGDPNEKLFF. The CDR3 DNA reads TGTGCCAGCAGCAAAGTTCCGGGACAGGGAGACCCCAATGAAAAACTGTTTTTT.

This chain uses TRBV7-2 with TRBJ1-6; 10 bases fit TRBD1. This CDR3 region has 16 residues. Germline V gene sequence: CDR1 SGHTA, CDR2 FQGNSA. V dropped 3 bases and J dropped 8; count of bases not matched to a gene: 7. Written as DNA, the CDR3 is TGTGCCAGCAGCTTTTATCCCGGGACAGGGGATTCACCCCTCCACTTT. Translated, it gives CASSFYPGTGDSPLHF.